The rows below give T cell receptor beta chains drawn from one sample of a study of cytomegalovirus exposure and HLA in healthy donors. This table comes from immunoSEQ multiplex PCR, and its TCRdb copy is limited to in-frame clones, with some not included. The sample lists 180,000 or so clones; 75% to 90% were seen once. The sample taken for sequencing was PBMCs. These receptors all come from a woman between 25 and 40 years old in good health and CMV-seronegative. Each CDR3 is given with its conserved first and last residue. The order of the fields is clone size, V gene, J gene, D gene, CDR3 DNA, CDR3 protein. A D gene is named only where the DNA matches it firmly. The size field is filled for only some rows; it gives once, few, many or a size class.

>.|TRBV5-6|TRBJ2-4|TRBD2
TGTGCCAGCAGCCCTTTTGGCGGGAGGGCCCGGTCCAAAAACATTCAGTACTTC
CASSPFGGRARSKNIQYF
>.|TRBV6-6|TRBJ2-5|.
TGTGCCAGCAGTTTGCAAGGGCAGGGACTCGGAGAGACCCAGTACTTC
CASSLQGQGLGETQYF
>.|TRBV19|TRBJ1-5|.
TGTGCCAGTAGTATTAGCTTGCACACTAATCAGCCCCAGCATTTT
CASSISLHTNQPQHF
>.|TRBV5-1|TRBJ2-1|.
TGCGCCAGCAGCACACTTACAGGGTCGGGTACCTACAATGAGCAGTTCTTC
CASSTLTGSGTYNEQFF
>.|TRBV14|TRBJ1-1|.
TGTGCCAGCAGCCAAACAGGGTTCACTGAAGCTTTCTTT
CASSQTGFTEAFF
>.|TRBV5-5|TRBJ2-1|.
TGTGCCAGCAGCTTGTTGGACTCCAACAATGAGCAGTTCTTC
CASSLLDSNNEQFF
>.|TRBV11-2|TRBJ2-2|TRBD2
TGTGCCAGCAGCTTAGTCAGAGCGGGGGGCCATCCCGGGGAGCTGTTTTTT
CASSLVRAGGHPGELFF
>.|TRBV5-1|TRBJ2-2|.
TGCGCCAGTTGGCCCGCCGAGAACACCGGGGAGCTGTTTTTT
CASWPAENTGELFF
>.|TRBV27|TRBJ2-7|TRBD2
TGTGCCAGCGGACTTGGGACTAGCCTTTCCTACGAGCAGTACTTC
CASGLGTSLSYEQYF
>.|TRBV11-3|TRBJ2-4|.
TGTGCCAGCAGCTTAGGATTATCGCGGGCCAAAAACATTCAGTACTTC
CASSLGLSRAKNIQYF
>.|TRBV25-1|TRBJ2-3|TRBD2
TGTGCCAGCAGTGACTGGAGCGGGAGGTATGCAGATACGCAGTATTTT
CASSDWSGRYADTQYF
>.|TRBV18|TRBJ2-3|TRBD1
TGTGCCAGCTCCACGAACAGGGGTTCCACAGATACGCAGTATTTT
CASSTNRGSTDTQYF
>.|TRBV20-1|TRBJ1-1|.
TGCAGTGCGCCAGGATACACTGAAGCTTTCTTT
CSAPGYTEAFF
>.|TRBV6-6|TRBJ2-5|.
TGTGCCAGCAGGACCGGGATCCCGCAAGAGACCCAGTACTTC
CASRTGIPQETQYF
>.|TRBV19|TRBJ1-5|TRBD1
TGTGCCAGTAGCGAGGACAGGGGGCTAAGCAATCAGCCCCAGCATTTT
CASSEDRGLSNQPQHF
>.|TRBV6-5|TRBJ2-7|.
TGTGCCAGCACCGACAACTCCTACGAGCAGTACTTC
CASTDNSYEQYF
>.|TRBV7-9|TRBJ2-7|TRBD2
TGTGCCAGCAGCCCCCGGGGAGGGTACTACGAGCAGTACTTC
CASSPRGGYYEQYF
>.|TRBV29-1|TRBJ2-3|TRBD1
TGCAGCTTTGAAGGGACAGACACAGATACGCAGTATTTT
CSFEGTDTDTQYF
>once|TRBV15|TRBJ2-1|TRBD2
TGTGCCACCAGCAGCGCATCAGCGGGATTGAAGAATGAGCAGTTCTTC
CATSSASAGLKNEQFF
>.|TRBV10-3|TRBJ1-1|.
TGTGCCATCAGTGAGTCACTTTTGAGGCGGGGGGACACTGAAGCTTTCTTT
CAISESLLRRGDTEAFF
>.|TRBV28|TRBJ1-1|.
TGTGCCAGCAGTTTAACCGGTGGCAGGGAGAACACTGAAGCTTTCTTT
CASSLTGGRENTEAFF
>.|TRBV5-4|TRBJ2-7|.
TGTGCCAGCAGCTTAGGACGGGAATGGGACTACGAGCAGTACTTC
CASSLGREWDYEQYF
>.|TRBV19|TRBJ1-1|.
TGTGCCAGTAGTATTGGCCCGCAGAACACTGAAGCTTTCTTT
CASSIGPQNTEAFF
>.|TRBV5-1|TRBJ1-3|TRBD1
TGCGCCAGCAGCTCCGGGACAGGGAACTCTGGAAACACCATATATTTT
CASSSGTGNSGNTIYF
>.|TRBV11-1|TRBJ2-5|.
TGTGCCAGCAGCTCTCATGGGGGGGGCGCGATCAAGATGACCCAGTACTTC
CASSSHGGGAIKMTQYF
>.|TRBV19|TRBJ1-5|.
TGTGCCAGTAGTTCGACAGGCTATAGCAATCAGCCCCAGCATTTT
CASSSTGYSNQPQHF
>once|TRBV5-1|TRBJ2-6|TRBD1
TGCGCCAGCAGCGTGGACAGGCCCCAGGGCGGCGTCCTGACTTTC
CASSVDRPQGGVLTF
>.|TRBV11-2|TRBJ2-7|TRBD2
TGTGCCAGCAGCTTAGACCTGAGTAGCGGGGAAGTTTACGAGCAGTACTTC
CASSLDLSSGEVYEQYF
>.|TRBV18|TRBJ1-1|.
TGTGCCAGCTTCGGGATGAACACTGAAGCTTTCTTT
CASFGMNTEAFF
>once|TRBV2|TRBJ2-7|TRBD2
TGTGCCAGCAATAACGGGAGGCGGTACGAGCAGTACTTC
CASNNGRRYEQYF
>.|TRBV15|TRBJ2-7|TRBD1
TGTGCCACCAGCAGAGGGGACAGATCGAACTACGAGCAGTACTTC
CATSRGDRSNYEQYF
>.|TRBV5-6|TRBJ2-4|.
TGTGCCAGCAGCTTCTGGGTGGGGCGGAGCTTTGGGGCCAAAAACATTCAGTACTTC
CASSFWVGRSFGAKNIQYF
>.|TRBV5-6|TRBJ1-1|.
TGTGCCAGCAGCGGGGCCACTGAAGCTTTCTTT
CASSGATEAFF
>once|TRBV4-1|TRBJ2-2|.
TGCGCCAGCAGCCATCCCCAAAGGGGATTACCCGGGGAGCTGTTTTTT
CASSHPQRGLPGELFF
>.|TRBV6-1|TRBJ2-2|TRBD1
TGTGCCAGCAGTGGGGACAGCACCGGGGAGCTGTTTTTT
CASSGDSTGELFF
>.|TRBV27|TRBJ2-2|TRBD2
TGTGCCAGCAGTTTACTCGGGGGGTGGACCGGGGAGCTGTTTTTT
CASSLLGGWTGELFF